Shown below are 9 T cell receptor beta chains from a single sample sequenced in a study of regulatory T cells in long-lasting Graves disease. Documented time point: newly diagnosed GD, antithyroid drugs for less than 3 months. With RNA extracted from PBMCs as input, the TCR library was made. TCR beta libraries were built with iRepertoire HTBI primers and Arm-PCR of CDR3 regions. TCRdb itself ran the multiplex PCR reads through MiXCR, one entry per CDR3 protein. Of 560,000 or so distinct CDR3 sequences detected, 15% to 20% appear once; the ten largest clones hold around 12%. In addition, the sample was reused for a study of T cells in Graves' hyperthyroidism and ophthalmopathy.

This sample comprised peripheral blood mononuclear cells (PBMCs), obtained at new diagnosis, from a patient treated with antithyroid drugs. The receptors shown here come from a man aged 18 to 30 with Graves disease.

This clonotype has a count of ten or more. V gene TRBV7-9 combines with J gene TRBJ2-2; perhaps TRBD2 as D (6 bases). The CDR3 extends over 16 amino acids. CDR1 SEHNR and CDR2 FQNEAQ come from the germline V gene (reference sequence). Trimming left V 1 base short and J 2 bases short, with 11 bases between. In DNA form, the CDR3 reads TGTGCCAGCAGCTTAGTAGGTAGCGGCAACACCGGGGAGCTGTTTTTT. It translates to CASSLVGSGNTGELFF. Based on the CDR3 plus reference TRBV7-9 and TRBJ2-2, the full variable domain is DTGVSQNPRHKITKRGQNVTFRCDPISEHNRLYWYRQTLGQGPEFLTYFQNEAQLEKSRLLSDRFSAERPKGSFSTLEIQRTEQGDSAMYLCASSLVGSGNTGELFFGEGSRLTVL.

The chain employs TRBV5-1 and TRBJ2-7, with D hard to call. The V gene's germline CDR1 is SGHRS and CDR2 YFSETQ. V lost 4 bases to trimming and J lost 6 bases, with 23 bases between them. CDR3 length equals 16 residues. Here the CDR3 reads CASSPEEASAVVEQYF. The DNA of the CDR3 is TGCGCCAGCAGCCCCGAAGAGGCCTCGGCGGTGGTCGAGCAGTACTTC.

This clonotype was detected many times. V gene TRBV28 combines with J gene TRBJ1-1; D unresolved. The V end lost 1 base, the J end lost 8 bases, and 8 bases lay between the germline ends. The germline gives CDR1 MDHEN, CDR2 SYDVKM. The CDR3 covers 12 residues. The CDR3 loop is CASSLLMQEAFF. The DNA for the CDR3 is TGTGCCAGCAGTTTATTGATGCAGGAAGCTTTCTTT.

The CDR3 coding sequence is TGTGCCAGTAGTATTAGTTCAACTAATGAAAAACTGTTTTTT. The encoded protein is CASSISSTNEKLFF. The rearrangement uses TRBV19 and TRBJ1-4; D not resolved. CDR3 length equals 14 residues. Trimming left V 3 bases short and J 0 bases short, with 5 bases between. CDR1 is LNHDA, CDR2 SQIVND, per germline (reference sequence).

The J gene is TRBJ2-3, the V gene TRBV20-1; D call uncertain. This CDR3 is 14 amino acids long. Trimming took off 3 bases at V and 2 bases at J, with 12 bases between the two ends. Germline V gene sequence: CDR1 DFQATT, CDR2 SNEGSKA (reference sequence). The CDR3 is CSASMPALTDTQYF. CDR3 bases: TGCAGTGCTAGTATGCCGGCACTCACAGATACGCAGTATTTT.

Only a few counts were recorded for this clonotype. This chain uses TRBV5-6 with TRBJ1-2, with D hard to call. V dropped 3 bases and J dropped 4 bases, with 13 bases sitting between them. This CDR3 has 14 amino acids. Germline V gives CDR1 SGHDT, CDR2 YYEEEE. The CDR3 DNA reads as TGTGCCAGCAGCTCAATACACGGATCCTATGGCTACACCTTC. This codes for CASSSIHGSYGYTF.

On this clonotype itself: One end of the junction does not line up with germline, which may come from a read error. This chain uses TRBV27 with TRBJ2-3, with 7 bases lining up with TRBD1. Germline CDR1 MNHEY, CDR2 SMNVEV (reference sequence). CDR3 length: 15 amino acids. The CDR3 DNA is TGTGCCGGCAGTTTATCCGGGACAGAATTTTATGCGCAGTATTTT. Translated, it gives CAGSLSGTEFYAQYF.

This clonotype was picked up a small number of times. The chain joins TRBV5-1 to TRBJ1-1, with D unclear. CDR3 length equals 11 residues. CDR1 and CDR2 (germline): SGHRS, YFSETQ. Trimming removed 4 bases at V and 11 bases at J, with 12 bases between. The CDR3 sequence: CASSNGRGAFF. In DNA form, the CDR3 reads TGCGCCAGCAGCAACGGACGCGGGGCTTTCTTT.

The chain uses TRBV3-1 and TRBJ1-3, with TRBD1 as a possible D gene (5 bases). CDR3 size: 15 residues. CDR1 and CDR2 from the germline V gene are LGHDT and YNNKEL (reference sequence). Trimming took 4 bases from V and 2 from J, leaving 12 bases between them. CDR3 region: CASSRRLGAGNTIYF. The CDR3 region has the DNA TGTGCCAGCAGCCGCCGGCTGGGGGCTGGAAACACCATATATTTT.